This passage covers 25 T cell receptor beta chains from one sample sequenced in a study of T cell changes during pregnancy in multiple sclerosis. Method: immunoSEQ multiplex PCR; TCRdb's copy keeps in-frame clones and lacks some. The sample contains 45,000 to 50,000 clones, around 94% of which appear only once. Sequenced material: CD4+ T cells from peripheral blood mononuclear cells, taken in the second trimester of pregnancy. These receptors were collected from a female donor in good health, enrolled as a control in a pregnancy study.

The chain employs TRBV4-2 and TRBJ2-6, with 8 bases fitting TRBD1. This CDR3 comprises 18 residues. Germline V gene data show CDR1 as LGHNA and CDR2 as YNFKEQ. The junction had 4 bases not matched to a gene; V was cut back by 0 bases and J by 0 bases. The CDR3 DNA reads as TGTGCCAGCAGCCAAGAAGCGACAGGGGCCTCTGGGGCCAACGTCCTGACTTTC. Amino acids: CASSQEATGASGANVLTF.

The chain has TRBV7-2 and TRBJ2-2; 9 bases match TRBD1. Germline loops: CDR1 SGHTA, CDR2 FQGNSA. The CDR3 contains 17 residues. V dropped 0 bases and J dropped 6; count of bases not matched to a gene: 8. The CDR3 loop is CASSLANTGQGAGELFF. DNA of the CDR3: TGTGCCAGCAGCTTAGCCAATACGGGACAGGGCGCCGGGGAGCTGTTTTTT.

The chain uses TRBV13 and TRBJ2-3; 13 nucleotides match TRBD2. Losses at the gene ends were 0 bases for V and 7 bases for J; bases not matched to a gene: 10. The CDR3 runs to 18 residues. Germline V gene lookup returns CDR1 PRHDT and CDR2 FYEKMQ (reference sequence). CDR3 residues: CASSLGLIFGTSGNTQYF. In DNA form, the CDR3 reads TGTGCCAGCAGCTTAGGCCTAATTTTTGGGACTAGCGGGAATACGCAGTATTTT.

This chain links TRBV27 with TRBJ1-6; tentative D call: TRBD1 (6 bases). Germline CDR1 MNHEY, CDR2 SMNVEV (reference sequence). V was pared by 4 bases and J by 6 bases, with 16 bases between. This CDR3 comprises 16 residues. The CDR3: CASSSNRVRGNSPLHF. For the CDR3, the DNA is TGTGCCAGCAGTTCAAACAGGGTAAGGGGTAATTCACCCCTCCACTTT.

Worth noting for this clone: The same CDR3 arises from other DNA sequences in this sample as well. The chain is built from TRBV7-3 and TRBJ1-1; 7 bases are a match to TRBD1. Trimming removed 2 bases from V and 2 bases from J; junction bases left unmatched: 2. Germline lookup yields CDR1 SGHTA and CDR2 FQGTGA. The CDR3 contains 14 residues. The CDR3 DNA reads TGTGCCAGCAGCTTAGACAGGGCTAACACTGAAGCTTTCTTT. Translation: CASSLDRANTEAFF.

The rearrangement joins TRBV19 to TRBJ2-7; no definite D call. The V and J ends lost 1 base and 0 bases respectively, with 7 bases between them. The CDR3 loop spans 14 amino acids. Germline CDR1 reads LNHDA; CDR2 reads SQIVND (reference sequence). CDR3 amino acids: CASSIGSDSYEQYF. In DNA form, the CDR3 reads TGTGCCAGTAGTATAGGTTCAGACTCCTACGAGCAGTACTTC.

In this sample, this clone turned up a few times. V is TRBV5-1 and J is TRBJ1-1; D gene unclear. Germline V gene sequence: CDR1 SGHRS, CDR2 YFSETQ. This CDR3 is built from 13 residues. The germline V and J ends were trimmed by 3 bases and 3 bases, with 9 bases remaining between them. Here the CDR3 DNA reads TGCGCCAGCAGCTCTAGATGGGACACTGAAGCTTTCTTT. Translating gives CASSSRWDTEAFF.

This chain connects TRBV6-6 to TRBJ1-5; D gene uncertain. V lost 7 bases and J lost 0, with 4 bases in between. The CDR3 contains 12 residues. The V gene's germline CDR1 is MNHNY and CDR2 SVGAGI (reference sequence). The CDR3 reads CASKSSNQPQHF. The CDR3 nucleotides read TGTGCCAGCAAGAGTAGCAATCAGCCCCAGCATTTT.

The V and J genes are TRBV11-3 and TRBJ2-5; TRBD1 agrees at 8 bases. CDR3 length: 14 amino acids. V gave up 10 bases and J gave up 1 base; unmatched junction bases: 8. Germline assignment: CDR1 SGHNT and CDR2 YENEEA. In nucleotides, the CDR3 is TGTGCCACCTCGGGTGACAGGGGCCAAGAGACCCAGTACTTC. As protein: CATSGDRGQETQYF.

V gene TRBV7-2 combines with J gene TRBJ2-5, with TRBD2 matching 8 bases. J lost 2 bases, V lost 1 base, and 6 bases had no gene match. Germline lookup yields CDR1 SGHTA and CDR2 FQGNSA. This CDR3 spans 16 amino acids. The CDR3 bases are TGTGCCAGCAGCTTAGTGGCTAGCGGGTTTCAAGAGACCCAGTACTTC. Translation: CASSLVASGFQETQYF.

The chain carries TRBV11-3 and TRBJ2-1, with 10 bases matching TRBD2. After removal of 5 bases from V and 7 bases from J, the junction contained 17 bases not matched to a gene. The CDR3 has 18 residues. The germline gives CDR1 SGHNT, CDR2 YENEEA. This CDR3 reads CASSAKFGSGGAVNEQFF. The DNA of the CDR3 is TGTGCCAGCAGCGCCAAATTTGGGAGCGGGGGGGCAGTTAATGAGCAGTTCTTC.

A note on this clone: The sample contains more than one DNA sequence encoding this CDR3. This rearrangement joins TRBV4-2 to TRBJ2-7; D not certain. This CDR3 contains 13 residues. The ends were cut back, 1 base at V and 3 bases at J, with 7 bases in the middle. Germline CDR1 LGHNA, CDR2 YNFKEQ. The CDR3 DNA is TGTGCCAGCAGCCAAGCCCCGAGCTACGAGCAGTACTTC. It specifies CASSQAPSYEQYF.

This chain joins TRBV21-1 and TRBJ1-5; TRBD1 is the table's D call and was not checked against the DNA. TRBV21-1 is labeled a pseudogene. The CDR3 extends over 16 amino acids. This CDR3 is CASSKQGSYANQPQHF. In DNA, the CDR3 is TGTGCCAGCAGCAAACAGGGATCATACGCCAATCAGCCCCAGCATTTT.

The J gene is TRBJ2-2, the V gene TRBV11-3; D may be TRBD2 (6 bases). This CDR3 has 16 residues. V was pared by 3 bases and J by 1 base, with 12 bases between. CDR1 is SGHNT, CDR2 YENEEA, per germline. CDR3 DNA: TGTGCCAGCAGCTTTCGGGCGGGGAAGAACACCGGGGAGCTGTTTTTT. Translated, it gives CASSFRAGKNTGELFF.

J is TRBJ1-2 and V is TRBV5-1, with a weak D call TRBD1 (5 bases). The V gene lost 4 bases and the J gene lost 2 bases, with 12 bases spanning the gap. CDR1 and CDR2 (germline): SGHRS, YFSETQ. This CDR3 spans 14 amino acids. The CDR3 DNA is TGCGCCAGCAGCGACCCCGGGGGGAACTATGGCTACACCTTC. Its protein product is CASSDPGGNYGYTF.

The chain recombines TRBV5-1 with TRBJ2-7; the match to TRBD1 covers 7 bases. The length of the CDR3 is 16 residues. J lost 5 bases, V lost 1 base, and 12 bases had no gene match. Germline-derived CDR1 and CDR2 are SGHRS and YFSETQ. The CDR3 coding sequence is TGCGCCAGCAGCTTGAGGGGGCTAGTACTGTCGGACGAGCAGTACTTC. Its protein product is CASSLRGLVLSDEQYF.

The chain carries TRBV30 and TRBJ2-7, with TRBD2 as a possible D gene (7 bases). V was shortened by 0 bases and J by 5 bases, with 17 bases between the two germline ends. Germline lookup yields CDR1 GTSNPN and CDR2 SVGIG (reference sequence). The CDR3 is 15 residues long. The CDR3 DNA is TGTGCCTGGAGTGTAGGGGGGGGGCGACCACACGAGCAGTACTTC. It yields the protein CAWSVGGGRPHEQYF.

The gene calls are TRBV11-2 and TRBJ2-3; possibly TRBD1 for D (6 bases). The CDR3 is 18 amino acids. V shed 3 bases and J shed 0 bases, with 19 bases lying between them. The germline V gene has CDR1 SGHAT and CDR2 FQNNGV. CDR3 nucleotide sequence: TGTGCCAGCAGCTTGCCGAGGGGGTCGGAAACTAGCACAGATACGCAGTATTTT. It is translated as CASSLPRGSETSTDTQYF. Using reference TRBV11-2 and TRBJ2-3 for the parts outside the CDR3, the full variable domain is EAGVAQSPRYKIIEKRQSVAFWCNPISGHATLYWYQQILGQGPKLLIQFQNNGVVDDSQLPKDRFSAERLKGVDSTLKIQPAKLEDSAVYLCASSLPRGSETSTDTQYFGPGTRLTVL.

CDR3 protein: CASSLRSDTYNSPLHF. The CDR3 nucleotides are TGTGCCAGCAGCTTGCGATCGGACACCTATAATTCACCCCTCCACTTT. The chain combines TRBV5-8 with TRBJ1-6; D is perhaps TRBD1 (5 bases). Trimming pared 1 base from V and 2 bases from J, leaving 10 bases between. The CDR3 is 16 amino acids. Germline CDR1 SGHTS, CDR2 YDEGEE.

The V call is TRBV7-8, the J call TRBJ2-2; 8 bases align to TRBD2. From germline, CDR1 is SGHVS and CDR2 FQNEAQ. The trim removed 5 bases at V and 1 base at J, leaving 3 bases unmatched. The CDR3 has 15 residues. The CDR3: CASSKLAGNTGELFF. CDR3 in DNA: TGTGCCAGCAGCAAGCTAGCGGGGAACACCGGGGAGCTGTTTTTT.

The genes are TRBV18 and TRBJ1-5, with 7 bases aligning to TRBD1. V shed 3 bases and J 7 bases; nucleotides not matched to a gene: 6. The CDR3 has 14 amino acids. Germline values: CDR1 KGHSH, CDR2 LQKENI. CDR3 sequence reads: CASSPDRAGQPQHF. CDR3 nucleotides: TGTGCCAGCTCACCTGACAGGGCAGGCCAGCCCCAGCATTTT.

This clone was seen a few times. This chain connects TRBV30 to TRBJ1-1; no firm D call. V lost 1 base to trimming and J lost 4 bases, with 16 bases between them. The CDR3 length is 15 residues. Germline V gives CDR1 GTSNPN, CDR2 SVGIG (reference sequence). The CDR3 DNA reads TGTGCCTGGAGTGCGTTAGGCCCCACTAGCACTGAAGCTTTCTTT. Amino acids: CAWSALGPTSTEAFF.

The rearrangement uses TRBV11-3 and TRBJ1-1; D might be TRBD1 (6 bases). The germline V and J ends were trimmed by 1 base and 8 bases, with 14 bases remaining between them. The germline V gene encodes CDR1 SGHNT and CDR2 YENEEA. The CDR3 extends over 14 amino acids. The DNA of the CDR3 is TGTGCCAGCAGCTTAGGGGGACAACCTTCCGAAGCTTTCTTT. This sequence encodes CASSLGGQPSEAFF.

The chain couples TRBV9 to TRBJ2-3, with 8 bases that match TRBD1. The germline CDR1 and CDR2 sequences are SGDLS and YYNGEE. The V segment lost 2 bases and the J segment 3 bases; nucleotides outside the gene matches: 8. This CDR3 region has 16 residues. The CDR3 DNA reads TGTGCCAGCAGCGTGCAGGGGGCGCCAGGGACAGATACGCAGTATTTT. Amino acids: CASSVQGAPGTDTQYF.

The chain employs TRBV5-6 and TRBJ1-1; D perhaps matches TRBD1 (5 bases). V lost 0 bases and J 6 bases, leaving 12 bases between the germline ends. This CDR3 has 14 residues. CDR1 is SGHDT, CDR2 YYEEEE, per germline. Written as DNA, the CDR3 is TGTGCCAGCAGCTTGGGGGGCGTTCACGCTGAAGCTTTCTTT. Its translation is CASSLGGVHAEAFF.